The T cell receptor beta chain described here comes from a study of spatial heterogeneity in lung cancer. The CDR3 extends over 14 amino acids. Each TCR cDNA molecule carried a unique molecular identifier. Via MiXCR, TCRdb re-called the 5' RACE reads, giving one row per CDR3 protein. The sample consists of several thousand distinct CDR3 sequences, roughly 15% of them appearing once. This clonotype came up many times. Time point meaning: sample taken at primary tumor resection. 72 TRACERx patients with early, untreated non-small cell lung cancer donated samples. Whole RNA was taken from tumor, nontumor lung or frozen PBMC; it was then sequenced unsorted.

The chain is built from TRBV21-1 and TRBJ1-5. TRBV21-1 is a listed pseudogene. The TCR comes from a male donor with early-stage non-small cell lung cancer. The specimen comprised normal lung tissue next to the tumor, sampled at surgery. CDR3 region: CASSKRRGNQPQHF. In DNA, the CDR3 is TGTGCCAGCAGCAAACGGAGGGGCAATCAGCCCCAGCATTTT.